The 18 T cell receptor beta chains below were found in one sample sequenced in a study of monozygotic twins with inflammatory bowel disease. After re-calling the 5' RACE reads, TCRdb lists one entry per CDR3 protein, DNA absent. Recorded for this sample: about 440,000 distinct CDR3 sequences. The specimen was blood. The source is a human donor with ulcerative colitis or Crohn's disease, or a healthy co-twin of an affected twin (not recorded which).

This sequence joins TRBV15 and TRBJ2-2. Germline V gives CDR1 LNHNV, CDR2 YYDKDF (reference sequence). The CDR3 sequence is 15 residues long. The CDR3 loop is CATSPSRTNTGELFF.

This chain links TRBV4-3 with TRBJ1-1; TCRdb lists TRBD1, though no DNA is available to test this call. Germline V gene sequence: CDR1 LGHNA, CDR2 YSLEER. This CDR3 has 13 amino acids. The CDR3 protein is CASSPGGGGEAFF.

CDR3 sequence: CASSSTTVNEQFF. The chain links TRBV5-4 to TRBJ2-1. This CDR3 has 13 amino acids. Germline lookup yields CDR1 SGHNT and CDR2 YYREEE (reference sequence).

The chain combines TRBV15 with TRBJ2-1; the D gene TCRdb calls, TRBD2, cannot be checked with no DNA. CDR3 size: 15 residues. Germline V gene sequence: CDR1 LNHNV, CDR2 YYDKDF (reference sequence). Here the CDR3 reads CATSKPGLVYNEQFF.

The V call is TRBV6-2 or TRBV6-3, the J call TRBJ2-3; the TRBD1 assignment by TCRdb is unverifiable without DNA. The V gene's germline CDR1 is MNHEY and CDR2 SVGEGT. The CDR3 contains 23 residues. CDR3 in amino acids: CANLTSLDSGQGRVRKSTDTQYF.

V and J are TRBV5-1 and TRBJ2-5; absent DNA, TCRdb's TRBD2 call cannot be checked. This CDR3 has 15 amino acids. Germline CDR1 and CDR2: SGHRS and YFSETQ. The CDR3 sequence is CASSLDGSAGETQYF.

The genes are TRBV5-1 and TRBJ2-5; TCRdb outputs TRBD2, but without DNA this stays unchecked. The germline CDR1 and CDR2 sequences are SGHRS and YFSETQ. CDR3 size: 16 residues. CDR3 loop: CASSLASGPLTETQYF.

The chain employs TRBV18 and TRBJ1-4. The CDR3 has 14 residues. Per the germline V gene, CDR1 is KGHSH and CDR2 is LQKENI. This CDR3 reads CASSPDQSGEKLFF.

The genes are TRBV6-1 and TRBJ2-7; TCRdb's D call of TRBD1 is untestable without DNA. Germline loops: CDR1 MNHNS, CDR2 SASEGT. CDR3 size: 14 residues. The CDR3 loop reads CASGNGVPSYEQYF.

V and J are TRBV9 and TRBJ2-1. This CDR3 has 14 amino acids. Per the germline V gene, CDR1 is SGDLS and CDR2 is YYNGEE. Here the CDR3 reads CASSVASLYNEQFF.

J is TRBJ1-5 and V is TRBV25-1; TCRdb's assignment of TRBD1 cannot be checked, as there is no DNA. From germline, CDR1 is MGHDK and CDR2 SYGVNS. The CDR3 length is 14 residues. This CDR3 is CATSGQGKGQPQHF.

This chain links TRBV6-1 with TRBJ1-1; TCRdb selects TRBD1, and the lack of DNA leaves this call unchecked. This CDR3 is built from 15 residues. The germline V gene encodes CDR1 MNHNS and CDR2 SASEGT. The CDR3 here is CASRDPAGGRTEAFF.

The V and J genes are TRBV7-2 and TRBJ1-1; TCRdb reports TRBD1, a call that lacks DNA to check it against. Germline CDR1 is SGHTA and CDR2 is FQGNSA. The CDR3 has 12 residues. The CDR3 sequence is CASSLMDKRAFF.

CDR3 loop: CASSTTGGMNTEAFF. This sequence joins TRBV19 and TRBJ1-1; TCRdb returns TRBD1, unconfirmable since there is no DNA. Germline CDR1 and CDR2: LNHDA and SQIVND (reference sequence). This CDR3 comprises 15 residues.

V usage is TRBV6-5 and J usage is TRBJ1-5. The CDR3 has 14 residues. Per germline, CDR1 MNHEY and CDR2 SVGAGI. CDR3 residues: CASSYSKENQPQHF.

CDR3 sequence reads: CASSLDGGESEKLFF. The chain has TRBV7-2 and TRBJ1-4; the TRBD1 assignment by TCRdb is unverifiable without DNA. Looked up from germline, CDR1 is SGHTA and CDR2 is FQGNSA. This CDR3 has 15 residues.

The rearrangement uses TRBV20-1 and TRBJ2-3; as DNA is missing, the TRBD2 call by TCRdb cannot be tested. CDR1 and CDR2 (germline): DFQATT, SNEGSKA (reference sequence). CDR3 size: 15 residues. The CDR3 protein is CSAPSRERGSYTQYF.

The rearrangement joins TRBV7-3 to TRBJ2-1; no DNA is available, so the TRBD2 call from TCRdb remains unchecked. The CDR3 has 15 residues. The V gene's germline CDR1 is SGHTA and CDR2 FQGTGA. The CDR3 reads CASSLSSGEGREQFF.